A selection of T cell receptor beta chains follows, all from one sample in a study of shared clonotypes between healthy human individuals. Sequencing was performed with immunoSEQ multiplex PCR; in TCRdb, only in-frame clones are kept and a portion is missing. The top ten hold roughly 0.23% of the sample, which has roughly 810,000 clones, 90% to 98% seen once. The specimen was naive CD8+ T cells sorted from blood. These receptors came from a man in his thirties or forties in good health. CDR3s include the opening cysteine and the closing phenylalanine or tryptophan. The D gene is left open where the match is weak. Not all rows give a size; the values are once, few, many and, for expanded clones, a class.

CASSVAGDSYNEQFF TGTGCCAGCAGTGTAGCGGGAGACTCCTACAATGAGCAGTTCTTC - TRBV6-4 TRBD2 TRBJ2-1
CATGLGGHEQYF TGTGCCACCGGGCTCGGGGGCCACGAGCAGTACTTC - TRBV2 - TRBJ2-7
CASSSGPVGEQFF TGTGCCAGCAGCTCTGGACCAGTCGGAGAGCAGTTCTTC - TRBV7-9 - TRBJ2-1
CASSLSVLGNYGYTF TGTGCCAGCAGTTTATCCGTGTTGGGGAACTATGGCTACACCTTC - TRBV27 - TRBJ1-2
CASRPPGPYNEQFF TGTGCCAGCAGACCACCGGGCCCCTACAATGAGCAGTTCTTC - TRBV27 - TRBJ2-1
CASSPRDLMYEQYF TGTGCCAGCAGCCCCCGGGACTTAATGTACGAGCAGTACTTC - TRBV7-9 - TRBJ2-7
CASSLLIGQDLSYEQYF TGTGCCAGCAGCTTGCTGATTGGACAGGACCTCTCCTACGAGCAGTACTTC - TRBV11-2 TRBD1 TRBJ2-7
CASSSGGRDEQFF TGTGCCAGCAGCTCCGGAGGGCGCGATGAGCAGTTCTTC - TRBV7-9 - TRBJ2-1
CASSQRAKPGSRRGETQYF TGTGCCAGCTCACAACGAGCGAAGCCGGGTTCGCGCCGGGGAGAGACCCAGTACTTC once TRBV18 - TRBJ2-5
CASRGSRAYEQYF TGTGCCAGCCGCGGGTCCCGGGCCTACGAGCAGTACTTC - TRBV27 - TRBJ2-7
CSVDQGNYEQYF TGCAGCGTTGACCAGGGGAACTACGAGCAGTACTTC - TRBV29-1 - TRBJ2-7
CASSLEAEETQYF TGTGCCAGCAGCTTAGAGGCGGAAGAGACCCAGTACTTC - TRBV13 - TRBJ2-5
CASSGGLAAYNEQFF TGTGCCAGCAGCGGGGGACTAGCGGCTTACAATGAGCAGTTCTTC - TRBV25-1 TRBD2 TRBJ2-1
CASSPIGGAGQPQHF TGCGCCAGCAGCCCGATCGGGGGCGCGGGGCAGCCCCAGCATTTT few TRBV4-1 - TRBJ1-5
CASSYEGSPGYTF TGTGCCAGCAGTTACGAAGGCAGTCCTGGCTACACCTTC - TRBV6-5 - TRBJ1-2
CASSSRLGSGNTIYF TGCGCCAGCAGCTCCCGGTTGGGCTCTGGAAACACCATATATTTT - TRBV5-1 - TRBJ1-3
CASSATGAFGTDTQYF TGTGCCAGCAGTGCTACAGGGGCCTTCGGCACAGATACGCAGTATTTT - TRBV6-1 TRBD1 TRBJ2-3
CAWEKGSPYEQYF TGTGCCTGGGAGAAGGGGTCCCCCTACGAGCAGTACTTC - TRBV30 - TRBJ2-7
CASGLRDTNTGELFF TGTGCTAGTGGTTTGAGGGACACGAACACCGGGGAGCTGTTTTTT - TRBV12-5 - TRBJ2-2
CASRVASASSYEQYF TGTGCCAGCAGGGTCGCTAGCGCCTCCTCCTACGAGCAGTACTTC - TRBV7-2 - TRBJ2-7
CASSFPGAYEQYF TGTGCCAGCAGTTTCCCGGGAGCCTACGAGCAGTACTTC - TRBV28 - TRBJ2-7
CASTPSGTGSLWGANEQFF TGTGCCAGCACCCCCTCCGGGACAGGCTCACTTTGGGGGGCCAATGAGCAGTTCTTC - TRBV5-6 TRBD1 TRBJ2-1
CASSARTEGNTIYF TGTGCCAGCAGCGCTAGGACCGAGGGAAACACCATATATTTT - TRBV27 - TRBJ1-3
CASSRPGLAVGELFF TGTGCCAGCAGTCGCCCGGGACTAGCGGTCGGGGAGCTGTTTTTT - TRBV27 TRBD2 TRBJ2-2
CASSLLAGLGTDTQYF TGTGCCAGCAGCTTATTGGCGGGACTGGGCACAGATACGCAGTATTTT - TRBV7-6 - TRBJ2-3
CAWSVGSTYEQYF TGTGCCTGGAGTGTGGGCTCCACCTACGAGCAGTACTTC - TRBV30 - TRBJ2-7
CASSPYGREGNEQFF TGCGCCAGCAGCCCCTACGGGCGGGAGGGGAATGAGCAGTTCTTC - TRBV5-1 TRBD2 TRBJ2-1